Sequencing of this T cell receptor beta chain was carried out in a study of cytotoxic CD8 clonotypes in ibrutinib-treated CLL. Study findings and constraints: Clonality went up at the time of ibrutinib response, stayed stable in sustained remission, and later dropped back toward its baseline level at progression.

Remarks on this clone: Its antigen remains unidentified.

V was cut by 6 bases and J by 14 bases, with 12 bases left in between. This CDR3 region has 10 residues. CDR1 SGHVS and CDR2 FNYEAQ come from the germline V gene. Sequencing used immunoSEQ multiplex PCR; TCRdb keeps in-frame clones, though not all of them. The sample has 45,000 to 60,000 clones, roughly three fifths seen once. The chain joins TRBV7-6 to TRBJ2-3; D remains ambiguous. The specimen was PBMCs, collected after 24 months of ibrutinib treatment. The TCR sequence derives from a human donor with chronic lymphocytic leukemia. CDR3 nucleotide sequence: TGTGCCAGCAGGCCTAGGTGCTCGTATTTT. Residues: CASRPRCSYF.